The clone carrying this TCR beta chain was found many times. In the authors' methods: Estimation of nucleated cell counts relied on the amplification of reference gene primers. This table comes from immunoSEQ multiplex PCR, and its TCRdb copy is limited to in-frame clones, with some not included. V, J and clone size are those of that table, while D and trimming were read from the DNA. Found here are about 190,000 clones, approximately 84% of them singletons; the top ten hold roughly 3%. Enrollees, roughly 18 to 90 years old, lived in 24 US areas. These data originate in a study of blood T cell repertoires in COVID-19. Turning to the study itself: The study drew acute and convalescent COVID-19 samples from the United States, Italy and Spain. PBMCs, B-cell-depleted T cells, or T cells were the source of the cDNA or gDNA that made up the material.

This CDR3 spans 14 amino acids. The V end was cut by 1 base, the J end by 7 bases, with 11 bases between. In germline, CDR1 is LNHDA, CDR2 SQIVND (reference sequence). The V call is TRBV19, the J call TRBJ2-1, with D uncertain. The sequenced material came from PBMCs or T cells enriched from blood (not recorded which). The sequence was collected from a woman aged 25 to 39 who had recovered from COVID-19. The CDR3 sequence is CASSIAVLRNEQFF. The CDR3 region has the DNA TGTGCCAGTAGTATAGCGGTACTAAGGAATGAGCAGTTCTTC.